The 21 T cell receptor beta chains given below trace back to one sample, sequenced in a study of T cell changes during pregnancy in multiple sclerosis. Data came from immunoSEQ multiplex PCR; TCRdb stores just in-frame clones and leaves some out. Of tens of thousands of clones in the sample, 85% to 95% were seen once. Source: peripheral blood, taken in the third trimester of pregnancy. Receptor source: a female donor in good health, enrolled as a control in a pregnancy study.

DNA of the CDR3: TGTGCCAGCAGTCCGAGCGGGGGGGCCAATGAGCAGTTCTTC. It yields the protein CASSPSGGANEQFF. The chain links TRBV6-6 to TRBJ2-1; 10 nucleotides align to TRBD2. This CDR3 contains 14 residues. V was clipped by 5 bases and J by 6 bases; unmatched bases: 4. Germline CDR1 is MNHNY and CDR2 is SVGAGI (reference sequence).

This chain uses TRBV21-1 with TRBJ1-2; the DNA was not used to check the table's D call, TRBD1. TRBV21-1 is a pseudogene locus. The CDR3 covers 17 residues. CDR3: CASSKAKPRQGAYGYTF. CDR3 nucleotides: TGTGCCAGCAGCAAAGCAAAACCCAGACAGGGGGCCTATGGCTACACCTTC.

The rearrangement links TRBV2 to TRBJ1-1; 10 nucleotides align to TRBD1. J lost 7 bases, V lost 6 bases, and 5 bases had no gene match. Germline assignment: CDR1 SNHLY and CDR2 FYNNEI. This CDR3 comprises 13 residues. The DNA for the CDR3 is TGTGCCAGCAGGGCGGGACAGGGGAATGAAGCTTTCTTT. Residues: CASRAGQGNEAFF.

The V gene is TRBV19, the J gene TRBJ2-2; possible D gene TRBD1, 5 bases. From germline, CDR1 is LNHDA and CDR2 SQIVND (reference sequence). The CDR3 is 14 residues long. Trimming took off 9 bases at V and 3 bases at J, with 14 bases between the two ends. The CDR3 region has the DNA TGTGCCAGCCGGACACTCACGGACACCGGGGAGCTGTTTTTT. Amino acids: CASRTLTDTGELFF.

This clone was found many times. This sequence joins TRBV9 and TRBJ2-7; 7 positions agree with TRBD1. The J segment lost 5 bases and the V segment lost 4 bases, leaving 9 bases of the junction unmatched. The CDR3 has 14 residues. Germline V gene sequence: CDR1 SGDLS, CDR2 YYNGEE. The DNA of the CDR3 is TGTGCCAGCAGCCTATTACGGGACAGCGACGAGCAGTACTTC. Translating gives CASSLLRDSDEQYF.

The chain joins TRBV28 to TRBJ1-1, with 8 positions matching TRBD1. Trimming cost V 3 bases and J 7 bases; bases outside gene matches: 10. Germline assignment: CDR1 MDHEN and CDR2 SYDVKM. The CDR3 length is 15 residues. The CDR3 bases are TGTGCCAGCAGTTTCAACGGACAGGGATGGGGTGAAGCTTTCTTT. Translated, it gives CASSFNGQGWGEAFF.

The chain carries TRBV6-1 and TRBJ2-6; D is unresolved. Trimming shortened V by 1 base and J by 0 bases, and 4 bases separated the two germline ends. CDR3 length equals 15 residues. The germline gives CDR1 MNHNS, CDR2 SASEGT. The CDR3 sequence is CASSEDSSGANVLTF. The CDR3 DNA reads as TGTGCCAGCAGTGAAGACAGCTCTGGGGCCAACGTCCTGACTTTC.

The gene calls are TRBV5-6 and TRBJ2-7; TRBD2 matches at 11 bases. The junction had 5 bases not matched to a gene; V was cut back by 4 bases and J by 2 bases. Germline CDR1 is SGHDT and CDR2 is YYEEEE. The CDR3 has 15 amino acids. The CDR3 bases are TGTGCCAGCAGCGTGACTAGCGGGGTAACCTACGAGCAGTACTTC. Amino acid sequence: CASSVTSGVTYEQYF.

This clone was observed a single time. This CDR3 is also generated by other DNA sequences in the sample. This chain uses TRBV20-1 with TRBJ2-5; the D is unclear. The germline V and J ends were trimmed by 3 bases and 2 bases, with 4 bases remaining between them. Germline V gene lookup returns CDR1 DFQATT and CDR2 SNEGSKA (reference sequence). This CDR3 has 11 amino acids. The CDR3 protein is CSASNQETQYF. CDR3 in DNA: TGCAGTGCTAGCAATCAAGAGACCCAGTACTTC.

The rearrangement links TRBV9 to TRBJ2-2, with D perhaps matching TRBD2 (5 bases). Trimming took 3 bases from V and 3 from J, leaving 15 bases between them. The CDR3 consists of 16 residues. Germline V gene sequence: CDR1 SGDLS, CDR2 YYNGEE. CDR3 residues: CASSGDGVTDTGELFF. CDR3 DNA sequence: TGTGCCAGCAGCGGAGACGGGGTAACGGACACCGGGGAGCTGTTTTTT.

This sequence joins TRBV5-1 and TRBJ2-7, with TRBD2 matching 9 bases. This CDR3 is 15 amino acids long. Germline trimming cut 4 bases from V and 3 bases from J; bases unmatched to any gene: 8. The germline V gene has CDR1 SGHRS and CDR2 YFSETQ. The CDR3: CASSHGLAKDYEQYF. The CDR3 DNA is TGCGCCAGCAGCCATGGACTAGCGAAAGACTACGAGCAGTACTTC.

The genes are TRBV28 and TRBJ1-2, with TRBD1 as a possible D gene (5 bases). V was shortened by 4 bases and J by 6 bases, with 12 bases between the two germline ends. The CDR3 spans 13 residues. Germline-derived CDR1 and CDR2 are MDHEN and SYDVKM. CDR3 coding DNA: TGTGCCAGCAGTTCCCACCCGACAGATGGCTACACCTTC. As protein: CASSSHPTDGYTF.

This sequence joins TRBV5-6 and TRBJ2-3; D gene unclear. The CDR3 length is 12 residues. Germline-derived CDR1 and CDR2 are SGHDT and YYEEEE. With 1 base removed from V and 3 bases from J, the gap between germline ends came to 3 bases. This chain's CDR3 is CASSLLTDTQYF. The CDR3 DNA follows: TGTGCCAGCAGCTTGCTAACAGATACGCAGTATTTT.

This chain connects TRBV7-6 to TRBJ1-1; no firm D call. CDR3 length: 13 residues. V lost 2 bases and J 1 base, leaving 5 bases between the germline ends. The V gene's germline CDR1 is SGHVS and CDR2 FNYEAQ. The CDR3 DNA follows: TGTGCCAGCAGCTTATCAGGGAACACTGAAGCTTTCTTT. It is translated as CASSLSGNTEAFF.

The chain is built from TRBV5-1 and TRBJ2-1, with D possibly being TRBD1 (5 bases). Looked up from germline, CDR1 is SGHRS and CDR2 is YFSETQ. Deletions cut 0 bases from V and 3 bases from J, with 10 bases between. The CDR3 has 15 amino acids. The CDR3 protein is CASSLAGMLYNEQFF. In DNA, the CDR3 is TGCGCCAGCAGCTTGGCAGGGATGCTCTACAATGAGCAGTTCTTC.

The chain combines TRBV5-1 with TRBJ1-1; unclear D gene. The CDR3 runs to 14 residues. Looked up from germline, CDR1 is SGHRS and CDR2 is YFSETQ. The V end lost 0 bases, the J end lost 2 bases, and 8 bases lay between the germline ends. The CDR3 DNA sequence: TGCGCCAGCAGCTTGGTTTCGGGAAACACTGAAGCTTTCTTT. Encoded protein: CASSLVSGNTEAFF. The complete variable domain, with remaining parts taken from reference TRBV5-1 and TRBJ1-1, reads KAGVTQTPRYLIKTRGQQVTLSCSPISGHRSVSWYQQTPGQGLQFLFEYFSETQRNKGNFPGRFSGRQFSNSRSEMNVSTLELGDSALYLCASSLVSGNTEAFFGQGTRLTVV.

This chain connects TRBV2 to TRBJ2-7; possibly TRBD2 for D (6 bases). This CDR3 has 14 residues. Germline V CDR1 and CDR2: SNHLY, FYNNEI. Trimming took 6 bases from V and 7 from J, leaving 19 bases between them. The CDR3 region has the DNA TGTGCCAGCAGCGACCCGGCGGGGTGGGGAGAGCAGTACTTC. It encodes CASSDPAGWGEQYF.

The chain employs TRBV5-1 and TRBJ2-3, with TRBD2 matching over 8 bases. The CDR3 contains 19 residues. The V gene's germline CDR1 is SGHRS and CDR2 YFSETQ. Germline trimming cut 4 bases from V and 1 base from J; bases unmatched to any gene: 17. The CDR3: CASSRLSLAGSVGTDTQYF. DNA for the CDR3: TGCGCCAGCAGCAGGCTGTCCCTAGCGGGTTCGGTCGGCACAGATACGCAGTATTTT.

The rearrangement links TRBV23-1 to TRBJ2-1; 12 positions agree with TRBD2. TRBV23-1 is flagged as an ORF with uncertain function. The CDR3 covers 15 residues. Losses at the gene ends were 2 bases for V and 7 bases for J; bases not matched to a gene: 3. The CDR3 loop reads CASSQLAGGRNEQFF. Written as DNA, the CDR3 is TGCGCCAGCAGTCAACTAGCGGGGGGGCGGAATGAGCAGTTCTTC.

Details on this clone: Other DNA sequences in the sample encode the same CDR3. CDR3 coding DNA: TGTGCCAGCAGTGAACTAGCGGGGGGGCCGGAGACCCAGTACTTC. Translation gives CASSELAGGPETQYF. V usage is TRBV6-1 and J usage is TRBJ2-5; 12 nucleotides match TRBD2. The CDR3 has 15 amino acids. After removal of 2 bases from V and 5 bases from J, the junction contained 3 bases not matched to a gene. Germline V gives CDR1 MNHNS, CDR2 SASEGT.

The chain couples TRBV28 to TRBJ2-7; the match to TRBD1 covers 9 bases. CDR1 is MDHEN and CDR2 is SYDVKM in the germline V gene. This CDR3 spans 14 amino acids. J lost 3 bases, V lost 2 bases, and 2 bases had no gene match. This CDR3 is CASSLEGQGYEQYF. DNA for the CDR3: TGTGCCAGCAGTTTAGAGGGACAGGGCTACGAGCAGTACTTC.